This is a list of T cell receptor beta chains from one sample in a study of shared clonotypes between healthy human individuals. Assay used: immunoSEQ multiplex PCR; TCRdb lists only in-frame clones, some missing. Of fewer than 1 million clones in the sample, 96% were seen once. Sequencing used naive CD8+ T cells sorted from blood. These receptors were obtained from a man under 40 in good health. The CDR3 runs from the conserved cysteine through the conserved F or W. D genes are given only for firm matches. A clone size is listed for some rows: how often the clone was seen (once, few, many), or a class if it is expanded.

v_call	clone_size	d_call	j_call	cdr3_aa	cdr3_nt
TRBV4-3	once	TRBD1	TRBJ2-1	CASSQVQGYDNEQFF	TGCGCCAGCAGCCAAGTACAGGGGTATGACAATGAGCAGTTCTTC
TRBV6-1	-	-	TRBJ2-7	CASNRLNYEQYF	TGTGCCAGCAATAGACTGAATTACGAGCAGTACTTC
TRBV7-3	-	-	TRBJ2-2	CASSHGTTGELFF	TGTGCCAGCAGTCACGGGACAACCGGGGAGCTGTTTTTT
TRBV6-5	-	-	TRBJ1-5	CASSYSVGHEQPQHF	TGTGCCAGCAGTTACTCAGTCGGGCATGAACAGCCCCAGCATTTT
TRBV7-8	-	TRBD2	TRBJ2-1	CASSLVVPGGSYNEQFF	TGTGCCAGCAGCTTAGTCGTTCCGGGGGGCTCCTACAATGAGCAGTTCTTC
TRBV2	few	-	TRBJ1-1	CASSKTAMNTEAFF	TGTGCCAGCAGTAAAACGGCAATGAACACTGAAGCTTTCTTT
TRBV6-5	-	-	TRBJ2-3	CASSYSRDTDTQYF	TGTGCCAGCAGTTACTCCAGGGACACAGATACGCAGTATTTT
TRBV7-9	-	TRBD1	TRBJ2-3	CASSWTRRDRGSTDTQYF	TGTGCCAGCAGCTGGACGAGGCGGGACAGGGGTAGCACAGATACGCAGTATTTT
TRBV6-1	-	-	TRBJ2-7	CASSSPGRESYEQYF	TGTGCCAGCTCCTCCCCTGGACGCGAGTCCTACGAGCAGTACTTC
TRBV28	once	-	TRBJ1-1	CASSWNTEAFF	TGTGCCAGCAGCTGGAACACTGAAGCTTTCTTT
TRBV11-3	-	-	TRBJ2-2	CASSQNTGELFF	TGTGCCAGCAGCCAAAACACCGGGGAGCTGTTTTTT
TRBV15	once	-	TRBJ2-1	CATSREQGSLEDEQFF	TGTGCCACCAGCAGAGAACAAGGGTCCCTTGAGGATGAGCAGTTCTTC
TRBV27	-	TRBD2	TRBJ2-3	CASSLNPGGSADTQYF	TGTGCCAGCAGTTTGAACCCGGGGGGTTCCGCAGATACGCAGTATTTT
TRBV6-6	-	-	TRBJ1-1	CASSLRLADTEAFF	TGTGCCAGCAGTTTACGCCTGGCTGACACTGAAGCTTTCTTT
TRBV7-2	-	-	TRBJ1-1	CASSLGGAAWTEAFF	TGTGCCAGCAGCTTAGGGGGGGCAGCGTGGACTGAAGCTTTCTTT
TRBV7-2	-	-	TRBJ1-4	CASSSPTDSGWDNEKLFF	TGTGCCAGCAGCTCCCCCACCGACAGCGGCTGGGATAATGAAAAACTGTTTTTT
TRBV2	-	-	TRBJ1-2	CASREANYGYTF	TGTGCCAGCAGGGAAGCTAACTATGGCTACACCTTC
TRBV7-9	-	-	TRBJ2-7	CASSILERGDEQYF	-
TRBV19	-	-	TRBJ1-1	CASSIPGNTEAFF	TGTGCCAGTAGTATTCCTGGGAACACTGAAGCTTTCTTT
TRBV6-5	-	-	TRBJ2-7	CASSQDRPPYEQYF	TGTGCCAGCAGTCAAGACAGGCCCCCCTACGAGCAGTACTTC
TRBV28	-	-	TRBJ1-1	CASSFATDTEAFF	TGTGCCAGCAGTTTCGCCACCGACACTGAAGCTTTCTTT
TRBV5-4	-	-	TRBJ2-1	CASSLWPTLNNEQFF	TGTGCCAGCAGCTTGTGGCCGACCCTTAACAATGAGCAGTTCTTC
TRBV7-9	-	-	TRBJ2-1	CASSPRAGSYNEQFF	TGTGCCAGCAGCCCTCGGGCCGGGTCCTACAATGAGCAGTTCTTC
TRBV28	-	TRBD1	TRBJ1-1	CASSSTGHTEAFF	TGTGCCAGCAGTTCGACAGGGCACACTGAAGCTTTCTTT
TRBV10-3	-	TRBD1	TRBJ1-1	CAISEPEGQGRGMNTEAFF	TGTGCCATCAGTGAGCCGGAGGGACAGGGACGGGGAATGAACACTGAAGCTTTCTTT
TRBV28	-	-	TRBJ1-2	CASSTDSLDILNSFTNYGYTF	TGTGCCAGTAGTACAGACAGTCTCGACATTCTAAACTCGTTCACTAACTATGGCTACACCTTC
TRBV27	-	-	TRBJ1-1	CASSPPPDRLNTEAFF	TGTGCCAGCAGTCCCCCCCCCGACAGACTGAACACTGAAGCTTTCTTT
TRBV18	-	TRBD1	TRBJ2-2	CASSPPAGGWELFF	TGTGCCAGCTCACCGCCTGCAGGGGGATGGGAGCTGTTTTTT
TRBV6-1	-	TRBD1	TRBJ2-7	CASIGTGDEQYF	TGTGCCAGCATTGGGACAGGGGACGAGCAGTACTTC